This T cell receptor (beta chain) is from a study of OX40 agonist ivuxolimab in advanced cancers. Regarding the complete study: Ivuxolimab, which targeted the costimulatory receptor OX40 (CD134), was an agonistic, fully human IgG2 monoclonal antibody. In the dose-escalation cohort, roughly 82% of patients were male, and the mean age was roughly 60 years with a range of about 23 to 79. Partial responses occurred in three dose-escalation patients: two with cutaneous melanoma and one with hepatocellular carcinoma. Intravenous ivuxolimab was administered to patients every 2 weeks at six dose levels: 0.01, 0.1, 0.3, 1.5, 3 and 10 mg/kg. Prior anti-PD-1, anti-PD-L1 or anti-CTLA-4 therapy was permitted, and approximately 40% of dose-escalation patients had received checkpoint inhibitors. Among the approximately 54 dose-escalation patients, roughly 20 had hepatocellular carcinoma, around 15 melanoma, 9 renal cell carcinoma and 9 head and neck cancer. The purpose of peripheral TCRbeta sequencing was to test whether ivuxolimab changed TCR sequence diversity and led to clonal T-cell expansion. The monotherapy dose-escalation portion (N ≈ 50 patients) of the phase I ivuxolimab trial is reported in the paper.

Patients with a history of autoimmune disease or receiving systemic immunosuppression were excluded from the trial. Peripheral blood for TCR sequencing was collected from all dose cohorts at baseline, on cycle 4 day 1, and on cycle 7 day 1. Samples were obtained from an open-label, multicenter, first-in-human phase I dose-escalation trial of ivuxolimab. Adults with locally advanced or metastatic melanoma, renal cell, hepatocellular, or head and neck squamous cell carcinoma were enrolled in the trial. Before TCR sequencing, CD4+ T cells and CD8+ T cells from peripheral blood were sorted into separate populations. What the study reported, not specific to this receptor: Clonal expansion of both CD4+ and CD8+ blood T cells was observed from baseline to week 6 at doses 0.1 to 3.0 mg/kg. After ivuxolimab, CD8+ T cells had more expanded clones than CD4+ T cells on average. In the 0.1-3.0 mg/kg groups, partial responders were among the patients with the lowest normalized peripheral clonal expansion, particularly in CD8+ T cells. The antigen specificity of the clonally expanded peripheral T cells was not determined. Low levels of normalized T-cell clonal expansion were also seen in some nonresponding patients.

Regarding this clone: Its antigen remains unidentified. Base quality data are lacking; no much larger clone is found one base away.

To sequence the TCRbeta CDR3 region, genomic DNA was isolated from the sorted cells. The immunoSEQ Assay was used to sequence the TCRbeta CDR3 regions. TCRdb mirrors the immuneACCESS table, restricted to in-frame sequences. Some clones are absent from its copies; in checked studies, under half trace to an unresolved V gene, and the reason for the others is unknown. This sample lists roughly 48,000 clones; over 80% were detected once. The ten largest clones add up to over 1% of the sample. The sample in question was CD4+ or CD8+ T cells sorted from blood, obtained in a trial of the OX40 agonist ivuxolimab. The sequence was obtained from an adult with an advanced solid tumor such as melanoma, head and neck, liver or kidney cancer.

The CDR3 reads CASSEFLRGRDTQYF. The DNA is as follows: TGTGCCAGCAGTGAATTCCTCCGGGGGAGAGATACGCAGTATTTT. The chain is encoded by TRBV25-1 joined to TRBJ2-3; TRBD2 is possibly the D segment (6 matching bases). Trimming at the junction amounts to 1 base on V and 5 bases on J, and the germline ends lie 13 bases apart. The CDR3 spans 15 residues, from the cysteine through the phenylalanine. Only the CDR3 region is kept as DNA, spanning 45 bases read in frame from base 1. The germline V gene yields MGHDK for CDR1 and SYGVNS for CDR2.